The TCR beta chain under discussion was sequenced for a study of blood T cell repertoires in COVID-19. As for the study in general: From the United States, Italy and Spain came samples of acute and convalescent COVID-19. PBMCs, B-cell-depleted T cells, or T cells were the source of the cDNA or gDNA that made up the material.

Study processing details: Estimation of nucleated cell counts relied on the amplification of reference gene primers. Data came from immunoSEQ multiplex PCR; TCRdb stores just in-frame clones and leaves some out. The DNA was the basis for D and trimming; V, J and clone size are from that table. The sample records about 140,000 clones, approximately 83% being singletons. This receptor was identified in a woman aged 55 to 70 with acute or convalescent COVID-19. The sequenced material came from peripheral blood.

The CDR3, as DNA: TGCGCCAGCAGCTTAGGACAAAACTACGAGCAGTACTTC. Its translation is CASSLGQNYEQYF. The chain links TRBV5-1 to TRBJ2-7; D might be TRBD1 (5 bases). Germline CDR1 and CDR2: SGHRS and YFSETQ. V lost 2 bases and J lost 3, with 9 bases in between. The CDR3 sequence is 13 residues long. Looking up the rest from reference TRBV5-1 and TRBJ2-7 gives the full variable domain: KAGVTQTPRYLIKTRGQQVTLSCSPISGHRSVSWYQQTPGQGLQFLFEYFSETQRNKGNFPGRFSGRQFSNSRSEMNVSTLELGDSALYLCASSLGQNYEQYFGPGTRLTVT.